The 22 T cell receptor beta chains reported below all come from one sample, sequenced in a study of cytomegalovirus exposure and HLA in healthy donors. Researchers ran the PCR with 60 Vbeta and 13 Jbeta primers. Generated by immunoSEQ multiplex PCR, the TCRdb table keeps only in-frame clones and is missing some. The sample has some 150,000 clones, 55% to 80% seen once. Sequencing was carried out using PBMCs. The receptor source for this set is a woman in her 40s in good health and CMV-seronegative.

The chain recombines TRBV27 with TRBJ2-1; possible D gene TRBD1, 5 bases. V lost 5 bases, J lost 4 bases, and 15 bases lay in between. Looked up from germline, CDR1 is MNHEY and CDR2 is SMNVEV (reference sequence). This CDR3 is 15 amino acids long. CDR3 loop: CASSLSRGFYNEQFF. Written as DNA, the CDR3 is TGTGCCAGCAGTCTTTCTAGGGGTTTTTACAATGAGCAGTTCTTC.

This clone was observed a handful of times. This chain joins TRBV6-6 and TRBJ1-1; 8 bases fit TRBD1. CDR1 is MNHNY and CDR2 is SVGAGI in the germline V gene (reference sequence). The length of the CDR3 is 12 residues. The ends lost 5 bases at V and 5 bases at J; junction bases unmatched: 1. For the CDR3, the DNA is TGTGCCAGCAGTCGACAGGGGACTGAAGCTTTCTTT. Protein: CASSRQGTEAFF.

There are a few counts of this clone. CDR3 nucleotide sequence: TGTGCCAGCAGTGAAGGGAGTTATGGCTACACCTTC. It translates to CASSEGSYGYTF. The V gene is TRBV2, the J gene TRBJ1-2; D remains ambiguous. The CDR3 extends over 12 amino acids. V dropped 1 base and J dropped 5 bases, with 5 bases sitting between them. The germline V gene encodes CDR1 SNHLY and CDR2 FYNNEI.

This clone has more than one count but fewer than ten. The CDR3 DNA reads as TGTGCCAGCAGCCGACAGGGTAAGACTGAAGCTTTCTTT. Amino acid sequence: CASSRQGKTEAFF. The chain links TRBV14 to TRBJ1-1; 7 positions agree with TRBD1. The CDR3 totals 13 residues. Germline CDR1 SGHDN, CDR2 FVKESK. Losses at the gene ends were 4 bases for V and 5 bases for J; bases not matched to a gene: 4.

The chain employs TRBV9 and TRBJ2-6; 7 bases align to TRBD2. The CDR3 runs 18 residues. Per the germline V gene, CDR1 is SGDLS and CDR2 is YYNGEE. V shed 3 bases, J shed 4 bases, and the junction held 13 bases outside the gene matches. This CDR3 reads CASSATLGRASGANVLTF. DNA for the CDR3: TGTGCCAGCAGCGCAACGCTGGGGAGGGCATCAGGGGCCAACGTCCTGACTTTC. Looking up the rest from reference TRBV9 and TRBJ2-6 gives the full variable domain: DSGVTQTPKHLITATGQRVTLRCSPRSGDLSVYWYQQSLDQGLQFLIQYYNGEERAKGNILERFSAQQFPDLHSELNLSSLELGDSALYFCASSATLGRASGANVLTFGAGSRLTVL.

The CDR3, as DNA: TGTGCCAGCAGCTTATACGGGCGGACAGGGGGCGCGATCTCCTATGGCTACACCTTC. It translates to CASSLYGRTGGAISYGYTF. The chain recombines TRBV11-3 with TRBJ1-2, with TRBD1 matching over 11 bases. CDR3 size: 19 residues. The germline V gene encodes CDR1 SGHNT and CDR2 YENEEA. Trimming removed 2 bases from V and 4 bases from J; junction bases left unmatched: 15.

This clone was picked up a small number of times. The chain uses TRBV7-2 and TRBJ1-5, with TRBD1 matching over 9 bases. V gave up 5 bases and J gave up 1 base; unmatched junction bases: 3. CDR3 size: 15 residues. Germline V CDR1 and CDR2: SGHTA, FQGNSA. The CDR3 reads CASSRDRVSNQPQHF. As DNA, the CDR3 is TGTGCCAGCAGCCGGGACAGGGTAAGCAATCAGCCCCAGCATTTT.

This clone is termed medium-sized. The chain recombines TRBV7-9 with TRBJ2-7; D possibly corresponds to TRBD1 (5 bases). This CDR3 has 13 residues. The V gene lost 5 bases and the J gene lost 2 bases, with 10 bases spanning the gap. Germline CDR1 and CDR2: SEHNR and FQNEAQ (reference sequence). The CDR3 DNA reads TGTGCCAGCAGCCCGGACAAACCCTACGAGCAGTACTTC. It yields the protein CASSPDKPYEQYF. Complete variable domain (other parts from reference TRBV7-9 and TRBJ2-7): DTGVSQNPRHKITKRGQNVTFRCDPISEHNRLYWYRQTLGQGPEFLTYFQNEAQLEKSRLLSDRFSAERPKGSFSTLEIQRTEQGDSAMYLCASSPDKPYEQYFGPGTRLTVT.

This chain joins TRBV27 and TRBJ1-5; TRBD1 agrees at 9 bases. V lost 4 bases and J lost 6; bases outside the gene matches: 4. CDR1 is MNHEY and CDR2 is SMNVEV in the germline V gene (reference sequence). The CDR3 totals 14 residues. For the CDR3, the DNA is TGTGCCAGCAGTTCACAGGGGGCAAGTCAGCCCCAGCATTTT. As protein: CASSSQGASQPQHF.

The chain joins TRBV5-4 to TRBJ1-6; 9 bases match TRBD1. Trimming cost V 0 bases and J 6 bases; bases outside gene matches: 1. CDR3 length: 15 residues. The germline gives CDR1 SGHNT, CDR2 YYREEE (reference sequence). The CDR3 nucleotides read TGTGCCAGCAGCTTGGAGGACAGGGGTAATTCACCCCTCCACTTT. It yields the protein CASSLEDRGNSPLHF. The full variable domain, rest sourced from reference TRBV5-4 and TRBJ1-6, is ETGVTQSPTHLIKTRGQQVTLRCSSQSGHNTVSWYQQALGQGPQFIFQYYREEENGRGNFPPRFSGLQFPNYSSELNVNALELDDSALYLCASSLEDRGNSPLHFGNGTRLTVT.

In this sample, this clone turned up once. The V call is TRBV27, the J call TRBJ1-1; D is perhaps TRBD1 (5 bases). CDR1 is MNHEY, CDR2 SMNVEV, per germline (reference sequence). The CDR3 contains 17 residues. V was clipped by 0 bases and J by 4 bases, with 18 bases between them. CDR3 protein: CASSLSRIRRGSTEAFF. CDR3 DNA: TGTGCCAGCAGTTTATCGCGGATACGGAGGGGAAGCACTGAAGCTTTCTTT.

The chain is built from TRBV19 and TRBJ1-5; D is undetermined. CDR3 length equals 14 residues. Deletions cut 5 bases from V and 1 base from J, with 9 bases between. In germline, CDR1 is LNHDA, CDR2 SQIVND (reference sequence). CDR3 protein: CASSPERSNQPQHF. CDR3 nucleotide sequence: TGTGCCAGTAGTCCCGAGAGAAGCAATCAGCCCCAGCATTTT.

The chain combines TRBV5-4 with TRBJ1-2, with 9 positions matching TRBD1. Trimming at V came to 2 bases and at J to 8 bases, leaving 10 bases not matched to a gene. Germline CDR1 is SGHNT and CDR2 is YYREEE (reference sequence). CDR3 length: 15 residues. Here the CDR3 reads CASSLGPGTGSGYTF. The CDR3, as DNA: TGTGCCAGCAGCTTAGGTCCCGGGACAGGGTCCGGCTACACCTTC.

The genes are TRBV7-9 and TRBJ2-1, with unresolved D. The CDR3 covers 13 residues. Trimming pared 1 base from V and 3 bases from J, leaving 4 bases between. From germline, CDR1 is SEHNR and CDR2 FQNEAQ (reference sequence). CDR3 in amino acids: CASSLGSYNEQFF. Here the CDR3 DNA reads TGTGCCAGCAGCTTAGGGAGCTACAATGAGCAGTTCTTC. Full variable domain (remainder filled in from reference TRBV7-9 and TRBJ2-1): DTGVSQNPRHKITKRGQNVTFRCDPISEHNRLYWYRQTLGQGPEFLTYFQNEAQLEKSRLLSDRFSAERPKGSFSTLEIQRTEQGDSAMYLCASSLGSYNEQFFGPGTRLTVL.

This clone was detected only a few times. The chain carries TRBV4-1 and TRBJ2-7; TRBD1 might be the D (5 bases). Looked up from germline, CDR1 is MGHRA and CDR2 is YSYEKL. Trimming removed 0 bases from V and 3 bases from J, with 12 bases in between. The CDR3 covers 15 residues. CDR3 DNA: TGCGCCAGCAGCCAAGATCCCGCAGGGTACTACGAGCAGTACTTC. Translation gives CASSQDPAGYYEQYF.

The chain joins TRBV27 to TRBJ2-1, with 10 nucleotides matching TRBD1. This CDR3 spans 15 amino acids. Germline lookup yields CDR1 MNHEY and CDR2 SMNVEV (reference sequence). V lost 7 bases and J lost 4; bases outside the gene matches: 7. The CDR3 reads CASISGTGVYNEQFF. CDR3 in DNA: TGTGCCAGCATTTCCGGGACAGGGGTTTACAATGAGCAGTTCTTC.

The J gene is TRBJ1-4, the V gene TRBV30; D is undetermined. Trimming left V 2 bases short and J 3 bases short, with 19 bases between. Germline V CDR1 and CDR2: GTSNPN, SVGIG (reference sequence). The length of the CDR3 is 17 residues. CDR3 DNA: TGTGCCTGGAGTCCCGGCGGACTATTTTCAGCTAATGAAAAACTGTTTTTT. It specifies CAWSPGGLFSANEKLFF.

This chain joins TRBV6-6 and TRBJ1-2; D not resolved. The CDR3 contains 15 residues. CDR1 and CDR2 from the germline V gene are MNHNY and SVGAGI (reference sequence). Trimming left V 2 bases short and J 3 bases short, with 13 bases between. CDR3 in DNA: TGTGCCAGCAGTTACCCGGCGGGGATGGACTATGGCTACACCTTC. It is translated as CASSYPAGMDYGYTF.

The chain recombines TRBV27 with TRBJ1-6, with D perhaps TRBD1 (5 bases). The germline V gene has CDR1 MNHEY and CDR2 SMNVEV (reference sequence). Between the trimmed V and J ends, which lost 5 bases and 7 bases, there was a span of 12 bases. The CDR3 is 14 residues long. The CDR3 nucleotides read TGTGCCAGCAGTCCCAGACAGTGGAATTCACCCCTCCACTTT. Its translation: CASSPRQWNSPLHF.

The chain uses TRBV9 and TRBJ2-5; D perhaps matches TRBD2 (5 bases). Per germline, CDR1 SGDLS and CDR2 YYNGEE. Trimming stripped 0 bases from V and 5 bases from J, with 14 bases between. The CDR3 length is 15 residues. The CDR3 DNA sequence: TGTGCCAGCAGCGTAGCTACCGGGGAACTTGAGACCCAGTACTTC. Protein product: CASSVATGELETQYF.

The V gene is TRBV18, the J gene TRBJ2-1, with 14 bases matching TRBD2. The CDR3 runs 17 residues. Germline-derived CDR1 and CDR2 are KGHSH and LQKENI. V shed 1 base and J 9 bases; nucleotides not matched to a gene: 8. CDR3 DNA sequence: TGTGCCAGCTCACCACTATCGACTAGCGGGGGGGTGAGTGAGCAGTTCTTC. Translated: CASSPLSTSGGVSEQFF.

The gene calls are TRBV6-7 and TRBJ1-2; 9 positions agree with TRBD1. TRBV6-7 falls under the ORF class, with uncertain function. This CDR3 region has 24 residues. V was clipped by 7 bases and J by 5 bases; unmatched bases: 38. CDR3 residues: CASKGAAGVLSVVCAHGQGYGYTF. Here the CDR3 DNA reads TGTGCCAGCAAAGGGGCCGCCGGCGTACTTAGTGTAGTATGCGCACATGGACAGGGGTATGGCTACACCTTC.